This T cell receptor (beta chain) is drawn from a study of cytomegalovirus exposure and HLA in healthy donors. Across the study: A prior analysis found roughly 100 million unique TCR beta sequences from some 200 million T cells. Study observations and caveats: By a later analysis, the bulk of CMV-associated TCR beta chains appeared HLA-restricted.

Donors counted as nominally healthy when sampled, yet unrecorded immune exposures were likely. As to this clone: Its target is not known.

60 Vbeta and 13 Jbeta primers were used in PCR. Here immunoSEQ multiplex PCR was the method, and the copy in TCRdb shows in-frame clones only, minus some. The sample gives roughly 170,000 clones, under 85% of which show up once; 4% to 6% is in the top ten. Source material: PBMCs. This TCR was recovered from a man aged 18 to 29 in good health and CMV-seronegative.

DNA of the CDR3: TGTGCCAGCAGGGGACAGTACACTGAAGCTTTCTTT. Protein product: CASRGQYTEAFF. This rearrangement joins TRBV7-9 to TRBJ1-1; TRBD1 matches 7 bases. Germline lookup yields CDR1 SEHNR and CDR2 FQNEAQ (reference sequence). The junction had 1 base not matched to a gene; V was cut back by 6 bases and J by 3 bases. This CDR3 comprises 12 residues. Based on the CDR3 plus reference TRBV7-9 and TRBJ1-1, the full variable domain is DTGVSQNPRHKITKRGQNVTFRCDPISEHNRLYWYRQTLGQGPEFLTYFQNEAQLEKSRLLSDRFSAERPKGSFSTLEIQRTEQGDSAMYLCASRGQYTEAFFGQGTRLTVV.